This T cell receptor (beta chain) was sequenced in a study of regulatory T cells in long-lasting Graves disease. Study-wide results and caveats: Results may be inaccurate due to the small sample size.

The CDR3 covers 15 residues. Trimming left V 6 bases short and J 4 bases short, with 15 bases between. CDR1 and CDR2 from the germline V gene are SGHTA and FQGNSA. As for this clonotype: Antigen specificity is unknown.

Sample time point: newly diagnosed GD, antithyroid drugs for less than 3 months. Following extraction of RNA from PBMCs, that RNA was used to make the TCR library. CDR3-region Arm-PCR and iRepertoire HTBI primers produced the TCR beta libraries. Original data processing: Overall, samples carried some 67 TRBV and about 15 TRBJ segments. One entry per CDR3 protein results from TCRdb running MiXCR on the multiplex PCR reads. TCRdb, rather than the study authors, made the V and J calls. This sample has more than 300,000 distinct CDR3 sequences, with around 15% found just once. The sample was also reused in another study, on T cells in Graves' hyperthyroidism and ophthalmopathy. This second study says: In validation, the model predicted ophthalmopathy. These predictions came a median 6.5 months before onset.

Sequencing was performed on peripheral blood mononuclear cells (PBMCs), taken at new diagnosis, from a patient treated with antithyroid drugs. The rearrangement joins TRBV7-2 to TRBJ2-2, with a tentative D call TRBD2 (7 bases). This receptor was identified in a woman aged 18 to 35 with Graves disease. The CDR3 coding sequence is TGTGCCAGCAGTCAAGGTGGGGGGGCCACCGGGGAGCTGTTTTTT. As protein: CASSQGGGATGELFF.